This T cell receptor (beta chain) is from a study of T cells in Graves' hyperthyroidism and ophthalmopathy. J lost 5 bases, V lost 2 bases, and 19 bases had no gene match. This CDR3 contains 19 residues. Germline CDR1 is SGHAT and CDR2 is FQNNGV. TCR beta CDR3 regions were amplified from RNA. With the HTBI primer set, the TCR CDR3 went through a first round of RT-PCR. TCRdb called the multiplex PCR reads again in MiXCR, with one record for every CDR3 protein. The table includes about 590,000 distinct CDR3 sequences, around 16% detected once. The sample holds many counts of this clonotype. Diagnoses used clinical symptoms, serum thyroxine and TRAb, thyroid ultrasound and orbital computed tomography.

The material sequenced was blood. J is TRBJ2-7 and V is TRBV11-2, with TRBD2 matching 9 bases. This clonotype originated in a woman aged 30 to 39 with Graves' hyperthyroidism. CDR3 loop: CASSLRGGGVAGVFDEQYF. The CDR3 nucleotides are TGTGCCAGCAGCTTACGAGGGGGGGGAGTAGCGGGAGTTTTTGACGAGCAGTACTTC.